One sample yielded the 23 T cell receptor beta chains listed below, sequenced in a study of human T cells and chemical hapten exposure. Noted time point: patch test 3, about 24 weeks after DPC sensitization. This sample's treatment: therapeutic diphenylcyclopropenone sensitization with weekly scalp DPC. A single record per CDR3 protein comes from TCRdb applying MiXCR to the RACE reads. The data contain more than 150,000 distinct CDR3 sequences, about 25% of them singletons. The sample was whole blood, taken in connection with sensitization to the hapten diphenylcyclopropenone (DPC). The receptors stem from a woman aged 40 to 50 with alopecia areata. Some clones in this sample may be carry-over from other donors' samples.

The genes are TRBV28 and TRBJ2-3, with 10 bases that match TRBD2. The CDR3 runs to 17 residues. Per germline, CDR1 MDHEN and CDR2 SYDVKM. V gave up 1 base and J gave up 0 bases; unmatched junction bases: 4. CDR3 in amino acids: CASSLFGLADSTDTQYF. The CDR3 coding sequence is TGTGCCAGCAGTTTATTCGGACTAGCGGATAGCACAGATACGCAGTATTTT.

This clonotype was seen at least ten times. The chain links TRBV4-1 to TRBJ2-1; 11 bases are shared with TRBD2. Looked up from germline, CDR1 is MGHRA and CDR2 is YSYEKL. With 5 bases clipped from V and 6 bases from J, the junction kept 6 bases outside the gene matches. The CDR3 length is 15 residues. The CDR3: CASSILAGESNEQFF. In DNA form, the CDR3 reads TGCGCCAGCAGCATACTAGCGGGAGAAAGCAATGAGCAGTTCTTC.

At least ten counts were recorded for this clonotype. The chain couples TRBV7-9 to TRBJ1-5; D remains ambiguous. The V end lost 1 base, the J end lost 4 bases, and 5 bases lay between the germline ends. Germline CDR1 SEHNR, CDR2 FQNEAQ (reference sequence). The CDR3 has 13 amino acids. CDR3 amino acids: CASSLDYNQPQHF. CDR3 sequence (DNA): TGTGCCAGCAGCTTAGATTATAATCAGCCCCAGCATTTT.

The V call is TRBV10-3, the J call TRBJ2-7, with no clear D. This CDR3 is 12 amino acids long. The germline V and J ends were trimmed by 4 bases and 3 bases, with 7 bases remaining between them. Looked up from germline, CDR1 is ENHRY and CDR2 is SYGVKD. Here the CDR3 reads CAISGPGYEQYF. In nucleotides, the CDR3 is TGTGCCATCAGTGGGCCGGGCTACGAGCAGTACTTC.

The J gene is TRBJ1-2, the V gene TRBV20-1; 8 positions agree with TRBD1. The CDR3 runs to 13 residues. The V and J ends lost 3 bases and 4 bases, in that order; junction bases with no gene match: 4. Germline assignment: CDR1 DFQATT and CDR2 SNEGSKA (reference sequence). The DNA of the CDR3 is TGCAGTGCTAGCCCGGGACAGGCCTATGGCTACACCTTC. Encoded protein: CSASPGQAYGYTF.

The chain's CDR3 is CASSPTPSTDTQYF. As DNA, the CDR3 is TGCGCCAGCAGCCCCACCCCCAGCACAGATACGCAGTATTTT. The chain uses TRBV5-1 and TRBJ2-3; no reliable D call. This CDR3 spans 14 amino acids. V was trimmed by 4 bases and J by 0 bases, leaving 9 bases between them. Germline loops: CDR1 SGHRS, CDR2 YFSETQ.

The chain uses TRBV4-2 and TRBJ1-1; D gene ambiguous. Deletions cut 3 bases from V and 5 bases from J, with 13 bases between. The V gene's germline CDR1 is LGHNA and CDR2 YNFKEQ. The CDR3 extends over 14 amino acids. This CDR3 is CASSQVQPGTEAFF. In DNA, the CDR3 is TGTGCCAGCAGCCAGGTGCAGCCGGGAACTGAAGCTTTCTTT.

This clonotype was seen ten or more times. This chain links TRBV6-6 with TRBJ2-7; tentative D call: TRBD1 (6 bases). Germline V gene sequence: CDR1 MNHNY, CDR2 SVGAGI (reference sequence). Trimming removed 4 bases at V and 3 bases at J, with 13 bases between. This CDR3 has 14 residues. DNA of the CDR3: TGTGCCAGCAGTTTCCAAAGAGGGGGCTACGAGCAGTACTTC. Translating it yields CASSFQRGGYEQYF.

This clonotype was found once. The chain carries TRBV4-3 and TRBJ2-1; perhaps TRBD1 as D (6 bases). V gave up 0 bases and J gave up 2 bases, with 11 bases separating them. Germline lookup yields CDR1 LGHNA and CDR2 YSLEER. This CDR3 contains 16 residues. CDR3 sequence reads: CASSQDYNRAYNEQFF. The CDR3 bases are TGCGCCAGCAGCCAAGATTATAACAGGGCCTACAATGAGCAGTTCTTC.

The chain links TRBV29-1 to TRBJ2-5, with a weak D call TRBD1 (6 bases). The CDR3 is 14 residues long. Germline lookup yields CDR1 SQVTM and CDR2 ANQGSEA. Deletions cut 4 bases from V and 1 base from J, with 13 bases between. The CDR3 loop reads CSVVTGTSQETQYF. CDR3 coding DNA: TGCAGCGTTGTAACCGGGACAAGCCAAGAGACCCAGTACTTC.

The chain employs TRBV29-1 and TRBJ1-2; D call uncertain. Between the trimmed V and J ends, which lost 2 bases and 4 bases, there was a span of 14 bases. The CDR3 totals 14 residues. Per germline, CDR1 SQVTM and CDR2 ANQGSEA. DNA for the CDR3: TGCAGCGTTGAATTGGGATCCTCGGCCTATGGCTACACCTTC. Protein product: CSVELGSSAYGYTF.

This clonotype was recorded many times. The chain couples TRBV24-1 to TRBJ1-5; 8 bases are a match to TRBD1. Germline V CDR1 and CDR2: KGHDR, SFDVKD. V shed 3 bases and J 6 bases; nucleotides not matched to a gene: 6. The CDR3 contains 15 residues. The CDR3 coding sequence is TGTGCCACCAGTGATGCCCGGACAGGGAGTCAGCCCCAGCATTTT. This encodes CATSDARTGSQPQHF.

The V and J genes are TRBV5-1 and TRBJ2-7; 10 positions match TRBD1. Losses at the gene ends were 4 bases for V and 4 bases for J; bases not matched to a gene: 2. Germline-derived CDR1 and CDR2 are SGHRS and YFSETQ. The CDR3 has 13 amino acids. CDR3 nucleotide sequence: TGCGCCAGCAGCGGGGGACAGGGGTACGAGCAGTACTTC. Its protein product is CASSGGQGYEQYF.

The chain carries TRBV6-2 or TRBV6-3 and TRBJ1-5; 8 nucleotides match TRBD1. The germline CDR1 and CDR2 sequences are MNHEY and SVGEGT. J lost 5 bases, V lost 2 bases, and 2 bases had no gene match. This CDR3 has 14 residues. CDR3 nucleotide sequence: TGTGCCAGCAGTTACGCAGGGGGCTATCAGCCCCAGCATTTT. Amino acids: CASSYAGGYQPQHF.

The genes are TRBV29-1 and TRBJ1-1; tentatively, D is TRBD1 (6 bases). This CDR3 is built from 13 residues. The ends were cut back, 7 bases at V and 6 bases at J, with 18 bases in the middle. In germline, CDR1 is SQVTM, CDR2 ANQGSEA. The CDR3 sequence: CSGGGGSRAEAFF. As DNA, the CDR3 is TGCAGCGGCGGCGGGGGCAGTAGGGCTGAAGCTTTCTTT.

V and J are TRBV5-1 and TRBJ1-4; TRBD1 is a possible D gene (5 bases). V was shortened by 6 bases and J by 7 bases, with 19 bases between the two germline ends. CDR1 is SGHRS and CDR2 is YFSETQ in the germline V gene. The CDR3 has 15 amino acids. The DNA of the CDR3 is TGCGCCAGCAAAGTTGAGGAGGCAGGGACTGAAAAACTGTTTTTT. Protein: CASKVEEAGTEKLFF.

The chain couples TRBV4-3 to TRBJ2-7; 7 nucleotides match TRBD1. Germline V lookup: CDR1 LGHNA, CDR2 YSLEER. The V segment lost 3 bases and the J segment 7 bases; nucleotides outside the gene matches: 15. The CDR3 runs to 16 residues. The CDR3 sequence is CASSQDHGQGVREQYF. The CDR3 DNA reads TGCGCCAGCAGCCAGGATCACGGGCAGGGGGTGAGGGAGCAGTACTTC.

This clonotype was detected a few times. The chain's CDR3 is CASSYTRDDYEQYF. The CDR3 coding sequence is TGTGCCAGCAGTTATACCAGGGACGACTACGAGCAGTACTTC. The gene calls are TRBV6-2 or TRBV6-3 and TRBJ2-7; D tentatively fits TRBD1 or TRBD2 (5 bases each). V was pared by 3 bases and J by 3 bases, with 12 bases between. This CDR3 comprises 14 residues. Germline loops: CDR1 MNHEY, CDR2 SVGEGT.

For the CDR3, the DNA is TGCGCCAGCAGCTCACAGGGGTCCACCTACGAGCAGTACTTC. It codes for CASSSQGSTYEQYF. This chain uses TRBV5-1 with TRBJ2-7; TRBD1 matches at 7 bases. This CDR3 contains 14 residues. Germline loops: CDR1 SGHRS, CDR2 YFSETQ. With 3 bases clipped from V and 2 bases from J, the junction kept 5 bases outside the gene matches. Looking up the rest from reference TRBV5-1 and TRBJ2-7 gives the full variable domain: KAGVTQTPRYLIKTRGQQVTLSCSPISGHRSVSWYQQTPGQGLQFLFEYFSETQRNKGNFPGRFSGRQFSNSRSEMNVSTLELGDSALYLCASSSQGSTYEQYFGPGTRLTVT.

This clonotype was seen a few times. The chain couples TRBV29-1 to TRBJ2-7; maybe TRBD2 (5 bases). V shed 6 bases and J shed 0 bases, with 12 bases lying between them. Germline lookup yields CDR1 SQVTM and CDR2 ANQGSEA. The CDR3 is 13 residues long. The CDR3 loop reads CSVTRPSSYEQYF. The CDR3 region has the DNA TGCAGCGTAACTAGACCGAGCTCCTACGAGCAGTACTTC.

The V gene is TRBV4-3, the J gene TRBJ2-2; 12 positions match TRBD1. The CDR3 contains 16 residues. Looked up from germline, CDR1 is LGHNA and CDR2 is YSLEER. The trim removed 4 bases at V and 7 bases at J, leaving 7 bases unmatched. The chain's CDR3 is CASSRGTGGLHGELFF. CDR3 nucleotides: TGCGCCAGCAGCCGAGGGACAGGGGGCCTACACGGGGAGCTGTTTTTT.

There are a few counts of this clonotype. This rearrangement joins TRBV29-1 to TRBJ1-3, with 7 nucleotides matching TRBD1. This CDR3 spans 14 amino acids. From germline, CDR1 is SQVTM and CDR2 ANQGSEA. J was trimmed by 0 bases and V by 7 bases; bases with no gene match: 6. CDR3 residues: CSAGAGGSGNTIYF. Written as DNA, the CDR3 is TGCAGCGCCGGCGCAGGGGGCTCTGGAAACACCATATATTTT.

This clonotype has only a few counts. This chain links TRBV12-3 or TRBV12-4 with TRBJ1-3; D might be TRBD1 (5 bases). V was shortened by 9 bases and J by 2 bases, with 14 bases between the two germline ends. This CDR3 is built from 14 residues. The CDR3 nucleotides are TGTGCCAGTGATAAGACAGTCGCTGGAAACACCATATATTTT. Translated, it gives CASDKTVAGNTIYF.